The 25 T cell receptor beta chains below were found in one sample sequenced in a study of shared clonotypes between healthy human individuals. Terminally differentiated effector memory CD45RA+ cells were excluded from the naive CD8 cells, which were CD45RO-negative and positively selected for CCR7. Profiled with immunoSEQ multiplex PCR; TCRdb holds only in-frame clones, not every one. In the table there are roughly 2 million clones, 85% to 95% of which are singletons. Sequencing was done on a sample of naive CD8+ T cells sorted from blood. These receptors all come from a man aged 18 to 29 in good health.

About this clone: This sample also contains other DNA sequences that code for the same CDR3. As DNA, the CDR3 is TGCGCCAGCAGCCAAGGTAACTATGGCTACACCTTC. Its protein product is CASSQGNYGYTF. The chain recombines TRBV4-1 with TRBJ1-2; D gene ambiguous. V dropped 1 base and J dropped 1 base, with 1 base sitting between them. CDR1 is MGHRA, CDR2 YSYEKL, per germline. This CDR3 has 12 residues.

The chain employs TRBV13 and TRBJ1-1; maybe TRBD1 (5 bases). V was trimmed by 5 bases and J by 6 bases, leaving 7 bases between them. In germline, CDR1 is PRHDT, CDR2 FYEKMQ (reference sequence). The CDR3 extends over 11 amino acids. Here the CDR3 DNA reads TGTGCCAGCAGCACGGGACCTGAAGCTTTCTTT. Protein: CASSTGPEAFF.

CDR3 coding DNA: TGTGCCTGGAGTGTTTTCGGCTCGGCGGGAGTGGGGCTCCAAGAGACCCAGTACTTC. This translates into CAWSVFGSAGVGLQETQYF. The genes are TRBV30 and TRBJ2-5; the match to TRBD2 covers 7 bases. V dropped 0 bases and J dropped 1; count of bases not matched to a gene: 17. In germline, CDR1 is GTSNPN, CDR2 SVGIG (reference sequence). CDR3 size: 19 residues.

The gene calls are TRBV5-6 and TRBJ2-7, with D hard to call. This CDR3 has 11 residues. Trimming took off 4 bases at V and 6 bases at J, with 8 bases between the two ends. Germline V gene lookup returns CDR1 SGHDT and CDR2 YYEEEE. The DNA of the CDR3 is TGTGCCAGCAGCATAGACGGCGAGCAGTACTTC. Its protein product is CASSIDGEQYF. The variable domain in full, with the rest retrieved from reference TRBV5-6 and TRBJ2-7, is DAGVTQSPTHLIKTRGQQVTLRCSPKSGHDTVSWYQQALGQGPQFIFQYYEEEERQRGNFPDRFSGHQFPNYSSELNVNALLLGDSALYLCASSIDGEQYFGPGTRLTVT.

The genes are TRBV27 and TRBJ1-2; possible D gene TRBD1, 6 bases. Germline-derived CDR1 and CDR2 are MNHEY and SMNVEV (reference sequence). The V gene lost 5 bases and the J gene lost 4 bases, with 17 bases spanning the gap. This CDR3 is built from 15 residues. As DNA, the CDR3 is TGTGCCAGCAGTCCCGGACAGCTCCAAGGCTATGGCTACACCTTC. It is translated as CASSPGQLQGYGYTF.

The chain uses TRBV9 and TRBJ1-3; D remains unclear. With 3 bases removed from V and 0 bases from J, the gap between germline ends came to 13 bases. The germline gives CDR1 SGDLS, CDR2 YYNGEE. The CDR3 covers 16 residues. The CDR3 loop is CASSAHLDGSGNTIYF. The CDR3 DNA sequence: TGTGCCAGCAGCGCTCATTTGGACGGCTCTGGAAACACCATATATTTT.

The chain uses TRBV7-9 and TRBJ2-7, with 8 positions matching TRBD1. CDR3 length: 15 amino acids. Germline lookup yields CDR1 SEHNR and CDR2 FQNEAQ (reference sequence). V was clipped by 5 bases and J by 2 bases; unmatched bases: 8. CDR3 DNA: TGTGCCAGCAGCCCCAAGGACAGGGCAACCTACGAGCAGTACTTC. It codes for CASSPKDRATYEQYF. Looking up the rest from reference TRBV7-9 and TRBJ2-7 gives the full variable domain: DTGVSQNPRHKITKRGQNVTFRCDPISEHNRLYWYRQTLGQGPEFLTYFQNEAQLEKSRLLSDRFSAERPKGSFSTLEIQRTEQGDSAMYLCASSPKDRATYEQYFGPGTRLTVT.

The gene calls are TRBV5-6 and TRBJ2-1; D is undetermined. The CDR3 runs to 14 residues. From germline, CDR1 is SGHDT and CDR2 YYEEEE. Trimming removed 0 bases at V and 7 bases at J, with 11 bases between. CDR3 nucleotides: TGTGCCAGCAGCTTGGGGGCGGCTCCGAATGAGCAGTTCTTC. The encoded protein is CASSLGAAPNEQFF.

V is TRBV13 and J is TRBJ2-7, with D maybe TRBD2 (6 bases). The V and J ends lost 8 bases and 3 bases respectively, with 14 bases between them. Germline CDR1 reads PRHDT; CDR2 reads FYEKMQ (reference sequence). The CDR3 consists of 13 residues. The CDR3 DNA reads TGTGCCAGCGGCCGGCGGGGCCTCTACGAGCAGTACTTC. Its translation is CASGRRGLYEQYF.

CDR3 coding DNA: TGTGCCACCAGCAGAGATATCCGGGGGCTCGAGGATCAGCCCCAGCATTTT. It is translated as CATSRDIRGLEDQPQHF. This chain uses TRBV15 with TRBJ1-5; possibly TRBD1 for D (6 bases). V lost 0 bases, J lost 5 bases, and 17 bases lay in between. Germline V gives CDR1 LNHNV, CDR2 YYDKDF (reference sequence). CDR3 size: 17 residues.

The chain joins TRBV5-6 to TRBJ2-7, with 10 nucleotides matching TRBD2. This CDR3 region has 16 residues. Germline V gives CDR1 SGHDT, CDR2 YYEEEE. V shed 0 bases, J shed 2 bases, and the junction held 5 bases outside the gene matches. The CDR3 spells CASSLGASGGAYEQYF. As DNA, the CDR3 is TGTGCCAGCAGCTTGGGGGCTAGCGGGGGCGCCTACGAGCAGTACTTC.

The chain couples TRBV7-6 to TRBJ2-1; D remains unclear. The CDR3 is 13 amino acids. The germline V and J ends were trimmed by 2 bases and 10 bases, with 12 bases remaining between them. Looked up from germline, CDR1 is SGHVS and CDR2 is FNYEAQ. Here the CDR3 reads CASSLTLPSEQFF. The CDR3 DNA is TGTGCCAGCAGCTTAACACTACCTTCCGAGCAGTTCTTC. Drawing the rest from reference TRBV7-6 and TRBJ2-1, the complete variable domain is GAGVSQSPRYKVTKRGQDVALRCDPISGHVSLYWYRQALGQGPEFLTYFNYEAQQDKSGLPNDRFSAERPEGSISTLTIQRTEQRDSAMYRCASSLTLPSEQFFGPGTRLTVL.

To note about this clone: This same CDR3 is encoded by further DNA sequences in the sample. The genes are TRBV6-5 and TRBJ2-7; TRBD1 agrees at 8 bases. CDR3 length equals 12 residues. Germline loops: CDR1 MNHEY, CDR2 SVGAGI. V was pared by 4 bases and J by 4 bases, with 0 bases of the junction left unmatched. In DNA, the CDR3 is TGTGCCAGCAGTTGGACAGGGTACGAGCAGTACTTC. It yields the protein CASSWTGYEQYF.

The chain employs TRBV6-1 and TRBJ2-7; 7 nucleotides agree with TRBD1. CDR3 size: 14 residues. Trimming took 5 bases from V and 0 from J; bases not matched to a gene: 4. Germline assignment: CDR1 MNHNS and CDR2 SASEGT. The CDR3 region is CASSRTGHSYEQYF. The CDR3 DNA sequence: TGTGCCAGCAGTCGGACAGGCCACTCCTACGAGCAGTACTTC.

The rearrangement uses TRBV7-9 and TRBJ1-6; no clear D. The V end was cut by 4 bases, the J end by 10 bases, with 11 bases between. Germline V gene data show CDR1 as SEHNR and CDR2 as FQNEAQ (reference sequence). The CDR3 contains 13 residues. The CDR3 bases are TGTGCCAGCAGCTCCCCGCTTGAATCACCCCTCCACTTT. This translates into CASSSPLESPLHF.

The V and J genes are TRBV9 and TRBJ2-7; TRBD2 is a possible D gene (6 bases). CDR3 length: 16 residues. Trimming left V 4 bases short and J 3 bases short, with 20 bases between. The germline CDR1 and CDR2 sequences are SGDLS and YYNGEE. The CDR3 reads CASSPELVGTYYEQYF. The CDR3 DNA sequence: TGTGCCAGCAGCCCAGAGCTAGTTGGGACTTACTACGAGCAGTACTTC.

The V call is TRBV7-9, the J call TRBJ2-3; D is possibly TRBD1 or TRBD2 (5 bases each). Germline CDR1 reads SEHNR; CDR2 reads FQNEAQ (reference sequence). The V gene lost 2 bases and the J gene lost 3 bases, with 18 bases spanning the gap. The CDR3 has 17 residues. The CDR3 DNA reads as TGTGCCAGCAGCTTAACGCCGGGACGCCCGGAGACAGATACGCAGTATTTT. Amino acid sequence: CASSLTPGRPETDTQYF. Full variable domain (rest looked up from reference TRBV7-9 and TRBJ2-3): DTGVSQNPRHKITKRGQNVTFRCDPISEHNRLYWYRQTLGQGPEFLTYFQNEAQLEKSRLLSDRFSAERPKGSFSTLEIQRTEQGDSAMYLCASSLTPGRPETDTQYFGPGTRLTVL.

As concerns this clone: The junction shows a germline mismatch at one end, possibly a read error. This chain joins TRBV11-2 and TRBJ2-7; D unclear. Germline V gene lookup returns CDR1 SGHAT and CDR2 FQNNGV. The CDR3 extends over 13 amino acids. The CDR3 coding sequence is TGCGCCAGCAGCCCAGAAACTGGCTACGAGCAGTACTTC. This encodes CASSPETGYEQYF.

V gene TRBV6-5 combines with J gene TRBJ2-7; 7 nucleotides agree with TRBD1. The CDR3 is 14 residues long. From germline, CDR1 is MNHEY and CDR2 SVGAGI. V lost 6 bases to trimming and J lost 2 bases; unmatched junction nucleotides: 7. CDR3 in DNA: TGTGCCAGCAGCCCTACAGGGGTGGCCTACGAGCAGTACTTC. It specifies CASSPTGVAYEQYF.

The chain has TRBV19 and TRBJ1-3; D ambiguous. The ends were cut back, 0 bases at V and 1 base at J, with 10 bases in the middle. The length of the CDR3 is 16 residues. From germline, CDR1 is LNHDA and CDR2 SQIVND (reference sequence). The CDR3 region is CASSIDLVESGNTIYF. The CDR3 DNA follows: TGTGCCAGTAGTATAGATCTTGTGGAATCTGGAAACACCATATATTTT.

This rearrangement joins TRBV6-5 to TRBJ2-7; D might be TRBD1 (6 bases). Germline V gene lookup returns CDR1 MNHEY and CDR2 SVGAGI. Trimming pared 0 bases from V and 3 bases from J, leaving 9 bases between. The CDR3 has 14 amino acids. CDR3 sequence (DNA): TGTGCCAGCAGTTACTCGAAACAGGGCTACGAGCAGTACTTC. This codes for CASSYSKQGYEQYF.

The chain links TRBV4-1 to TRBJ2-7; 7 nucleotides agree with TRBD1. The CDR3 is made up of 15 amino acids. Germline values: CDR1 MGHRA, CDR2 YSYEKL. Trimming removed 3 bases from V and 3 bases from J; junction bases left unmatched: 8. The DNA of the CDR3 is TGCGCCAGCAGCCAGGAGACAGGGCAAGTCTACGAGCAGTACTTC. This sequence encodes CASSQETGQVYEQYF.

The chain links TRBV5-4 to TRBJ2-5, with D perhaps matching TRBD1 (6 bases). The CDR3 runs to 14 residues. Looked up from germline, CDR1 is SGHNT and CDR2 is YYREEE (reference sequence). With 7 bases removed from V and 5 bases from J, the gap between germline ends came to 18 bases. CDR3 nucleotides: TGTGCCAGCCACCGTTATGGGGGCGCGGAGACCCAGTACTTC. Translating gives CASHRYGGAETQYF.

Regarding this clone: Other DNA sequences in the sample encode the same CDR3. The rearrangement uses TRBV11-2 and TRBJ2-7; 8 nucleotides match TRBD2. This CDR3 is 13 amino acids long. Germline CDR1 is SGHAT and CDR2 is FQNNGV. J was trimmed by 2 bases and V by 3 bases; bases with no gene match: 0. The CDR3 sequence is CASSLRGAYEQYF. In DNA, the CDR3 is TGTGCCAGCAGCTTGCGGGGGGCCTACGAGCAGTACTTC.

The chain links TRBV2 to TRBJ2-1, with 7 nucleotides matching TRBD1. The CDR3 covers 18 residues. CDR1 and CDR2 from the germline V gene are SNHLY and FYNNEI. The V and J ends lost 1 base and 0 bases, in that order; junction bases with no gene match: 9. The CDR3 protein is CASSEDPSGGSSYNEQFF. CDR3 in DNA: TGTGCCAGCAGTGAAGACCCTTCAGGGGGTAGCTCCTACAATGAGCAGTTCTTC.